This T cell receptor beta chain was sequenced during a study of blood T cell repertoires in COVID-19. Study details: Samples came from the United States, Italy and Spain, spanning acute and convalescent COVID-19.

In the authors' methods: Reference gene primers were amplified, and this amplification served to estimate nucleated cell counts. Generated by immunoSEQ multiplex PCR, the TCRdb table keeps only in-frame clones and is missing some. V and J calls and clone size are copied from that table; D and trimming were computed from the DNA. This repertoire shows about 270,000 clones, 80% to 90% found once; its top ten account for about 11%. CDR3 size: 16 residues. J lost 4 bases, V lost 5 bases, and 11 bases had no gene match. CDR1 is SEHNR, CDR2 FQNEAQ, per germline (reference sequence). This TCR was recovered from a woman in her seventies with acute or convalescent COVID-19. This sequence joins TRBV7-9 and TRBJ2-3; 8 positions match TRBD2. The sample taken for sequencing was peripheral blood. This chain's CDR3 is CASSPSAGLAADTQYF. The CDR3 coding sequence is TGTGCCAGCAGCCCCTCGGCAGGACTAGCCGCAGATACGCAGTATTTT.